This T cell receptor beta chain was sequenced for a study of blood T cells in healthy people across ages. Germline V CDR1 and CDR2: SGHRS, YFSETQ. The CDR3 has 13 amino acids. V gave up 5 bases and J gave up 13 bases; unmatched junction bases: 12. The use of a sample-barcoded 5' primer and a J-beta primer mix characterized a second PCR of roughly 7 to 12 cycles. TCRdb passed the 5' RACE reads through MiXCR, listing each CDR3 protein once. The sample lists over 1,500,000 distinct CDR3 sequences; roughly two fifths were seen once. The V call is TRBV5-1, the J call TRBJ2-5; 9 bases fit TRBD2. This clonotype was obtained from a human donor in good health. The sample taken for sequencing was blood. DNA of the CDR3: TGCGCCAGCAGTTTGACCCTTGGGGGACTAGCGTACTTC. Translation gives CASSLTLGGLAYF.